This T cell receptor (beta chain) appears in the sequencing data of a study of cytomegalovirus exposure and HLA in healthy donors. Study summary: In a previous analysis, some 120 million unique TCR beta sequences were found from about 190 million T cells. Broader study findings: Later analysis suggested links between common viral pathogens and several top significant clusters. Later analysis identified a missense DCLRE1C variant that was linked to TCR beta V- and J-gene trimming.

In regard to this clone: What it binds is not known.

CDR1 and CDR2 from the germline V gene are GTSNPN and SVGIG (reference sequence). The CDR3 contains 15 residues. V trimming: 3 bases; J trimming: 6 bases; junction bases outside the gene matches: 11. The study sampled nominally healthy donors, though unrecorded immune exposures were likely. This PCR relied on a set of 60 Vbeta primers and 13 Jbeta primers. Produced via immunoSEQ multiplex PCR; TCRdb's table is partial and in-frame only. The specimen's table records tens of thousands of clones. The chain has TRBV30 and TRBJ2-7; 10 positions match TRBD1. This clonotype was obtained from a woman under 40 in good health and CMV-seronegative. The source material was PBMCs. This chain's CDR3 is CAWSEAGTGDLEQYF. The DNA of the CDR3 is TGTGCCTGGAGCGAGGCCGGGACAGGGGATCTCGAGCAGTACTTC.